What follows is one TCR beta chain and its context. Its target is not known. Participating donors were healthy, HIV-negative adults free of recent acute infections or vaccinations. Subsets obtained from CD4+ cells comprised CD45RA+ naive and CD45RA-negative memory cells. This sample is part of a study of shared clonotypes between healthy human individuals. Regarding the study as a whole: Specimens sampled were limited to blood, with tissue repertoires likely differing.

This CDR3 region has 17 residues. Germline lookup yields CDR1 KGHSH and CDR2 LQKENI. V was shortened by 0 bases and J by 2 bases, with 14 bases between the two germline ends. Sequenced by immunoSEQ multiplex PCR; TCRdb stores in-frame clones only, minus some. The sample lists under 1,900,000 clones; about 98.5% were seen once. The chain uses TRBV18 and TRBJ2-4; D is perhaps TRBD1 (6 bases). The sample comprised naive CD4+ T cells sorted from blood. Subset meaning: CD45RA+ positively selected. The receptor was isolated from a young man in good health. The CDR3 nucleotides are TGTGCCAGCTCACCACCGCGAGGGGGTCTGTCCAAAAACATTCAGTACTTC. Amino acids: CASSPPRGGLSKNIQYF.